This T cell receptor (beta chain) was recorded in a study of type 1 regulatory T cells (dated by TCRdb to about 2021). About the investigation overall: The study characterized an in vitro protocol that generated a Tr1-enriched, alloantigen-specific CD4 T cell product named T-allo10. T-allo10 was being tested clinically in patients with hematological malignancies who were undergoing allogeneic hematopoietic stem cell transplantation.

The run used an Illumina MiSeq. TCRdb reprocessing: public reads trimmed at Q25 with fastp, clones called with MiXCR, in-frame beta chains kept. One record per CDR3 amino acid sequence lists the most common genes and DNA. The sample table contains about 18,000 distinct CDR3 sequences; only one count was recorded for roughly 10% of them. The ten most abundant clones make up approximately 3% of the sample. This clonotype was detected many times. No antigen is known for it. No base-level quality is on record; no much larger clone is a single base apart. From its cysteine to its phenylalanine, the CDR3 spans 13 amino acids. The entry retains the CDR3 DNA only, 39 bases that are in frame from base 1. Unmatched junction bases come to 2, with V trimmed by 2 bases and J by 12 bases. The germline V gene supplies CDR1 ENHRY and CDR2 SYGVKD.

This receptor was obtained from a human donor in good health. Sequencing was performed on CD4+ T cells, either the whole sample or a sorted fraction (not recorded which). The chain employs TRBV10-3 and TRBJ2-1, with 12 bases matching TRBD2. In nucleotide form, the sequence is TGTGCCATCAGTGAGCCGGGACTAGCGGGGCAGTTCTTC. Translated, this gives CAISEPGLAGQFF.